This entry lists 8 T cell receptor beta chains sequenced from one sample in a study of read filtering for tumor transcriptome and immune sequencing. Molecular barcoded adaptors covering alpha/delta and beta/gamma chains were used on roughly 400 ng RNA. One entry per CDR3 protein results from TCRdb running MiXCR on the reads. Of 25,000 or so distinct CDR3 sequences in the sample, about 20% were seen once. Specimen: a population of CD138-negative cells sorted from bone marrow. Every receptor here comes from a donor aged 40 or older with multiple myeloma.

This clonotype showed up many times. V usage is TRBV5-1 and J usage is TRBJ1-1; D possibly corresponds to TRBD1 (6 bases). The CDR3 extends over 14 amino acids. V was pared by 4 bases and J by 5 bases, with 15 bases between. In germline, CDR1 is SGHRS, CDR2 YFSETQ. The CDR3 DNA follows: TGCGCCAGCAGCGAAACAGGGACCCGAACTGAAGCTTTCTTT. It codes for CASSETGTRTEAFF.

This clonotype was counted ten times or more. This chain links TRBV7-9 with TRBJ1-1; 7 positions agree with TRBD1. V lost 4 bases to trimming and J lost 5 bases; unmatched junction nucleotides: 4. CDR3 size: 13 residues. Per the germline V gene, CDR1 is SEHNR and CDR2 is FQNEAQ (reference sequence). In nucleotides, the CDR3 is TGTGCCAGCAGCTCCCGGGACAGAACTGAAGCTTTCTTT. Amino acids: CASSSRDRTEAFF.

This chain joins TRBV9 and TRBJ2-1; no firm D call. Per the germline V gene, CDR1 is SGDLS and CDR2 is YYNGEE. V gave up 0 bases and J gave up 6 bases, with 10 bases separating them. The CDR3 runs 14 residues. CDR3 sequence: CASSVATGSNEQFF. In DNA form, the CDR3 reads TGTGCCAGCAGCGTAGCTACTGGAAGCAATGAGCAGTTCTTC.

This clonotype has at least ten counts. The rearrangement uses TRBV20-1 and TRBJ2-7; 9 positions match TRBD1. Germline V gene lookup returns CDR1 DFQATT and CDR2 SNEGSKA (reference sequence). The CDR3 sequence is 15 residues long. The J segment lost 5 bases and the V segment lost 0 bases, leaving 8 bases of the junction unmatched. CDR3 sequence (DNA): TGCAGTGCTAGAGATCGGGGACAGGGAACCCACGAGCAGTACTTC. It is translated as CSARDRGQGTHEQYF.

This clonotype was observed many times. The junction does not match germline at one end; this may be a read error. This rearrangement joins TRBV20-1 to TRBJ2-3, with 13 bases fitting TRBD2. Germline CDR1 reads DFQATT; CDR2 reads SNEGSKA (reference sequence). The CDR3 length is 15 residues. CDR3 region: CSARGLAGVTDTQYF. In DNA form, the CDR3 reads TGCAGTGCAAGAGGACTAGCGGGAGTAACAGATACGCAGTATTTT.

Points on this clonotype: A far more abundant clone sits one base away, making this likely a read error. The V and J genes are TRBV11-2 and TRBJ2-1; TRBD2 matches 12 bases. The germline V gene encodes CDR1 SGHAT and CDR2 FQNNGV. The CDR3 covers 19 residues. The V segment lost 0 bases and the J segment 6 bases; nucleotides outside the gene matches: 12. The CDR3 DNA follows: TGTGCCAGCAGCTTAGAACTAGCGGGAGGTTGGCCAAAAGCCAATGAGCAGTTCTTC. This codes for CASSLELAGGWPKANEQFF.

This clonotype was detected many times. The chain joins TRBV7-2 to TRBJ2-7; 9 bases map to TRBD2. The CDR3 contains 15 residues. Germline V gene sequence: CDR1 SGHTA, CDR2 FQGNSA. With V trimmed by 1 base and J by 2 bases, 3 bases remained unmatched. CDR3 DNA: TGTGCCAGCAGCTTAGGGACTAGCGCGACCTACGAGCAGTACTTC. Amino acids: CASSLGTSATYEQYF. Combining the CDR3 with reference TRBV7-2 and TRBJ2-7 gives the whole variable domain GAGVSQSPSNKVTEKGKDVELRCDPISGHTALYWYRQSLGQGLEFLIYFQGNSAPDKSGLPSDRFSAERTGGSVSTLTIQRTQQEDSAVYLCASSLGTSATYEQYFGPGTRLTVT.

This chain joins TRBV29-1 and TRBJ2-1; 11 positions agree with TRBD2. The V segment lost 7 bases and the J segment 3 bases; nucleotides outside the gene matches: 11. The CDR3 runs to 16 residues. The germline gives CDR1 SQVTM, CDR2 ANQGSEA. The DNA for the CDR3 is TGCAGCGCTAGAGCTAGCGGGAGGCTCATCTACAATGAGCAGTTCTTC. The encoded protein is CSARASGRLIYNEQFF.